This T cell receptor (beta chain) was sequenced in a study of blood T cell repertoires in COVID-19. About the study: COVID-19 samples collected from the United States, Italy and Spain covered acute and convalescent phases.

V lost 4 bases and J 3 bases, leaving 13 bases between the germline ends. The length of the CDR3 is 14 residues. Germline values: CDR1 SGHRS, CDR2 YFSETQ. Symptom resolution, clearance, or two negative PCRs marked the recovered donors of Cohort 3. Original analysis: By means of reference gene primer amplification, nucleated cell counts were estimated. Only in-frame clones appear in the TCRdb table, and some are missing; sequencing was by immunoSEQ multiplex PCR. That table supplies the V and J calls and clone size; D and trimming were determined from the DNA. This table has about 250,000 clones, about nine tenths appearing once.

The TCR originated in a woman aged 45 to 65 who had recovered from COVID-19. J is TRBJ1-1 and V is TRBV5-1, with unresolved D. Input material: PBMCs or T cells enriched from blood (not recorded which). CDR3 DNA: TGCGCCAGCAGCGGAAGTACTAGAGACACTGAAGCTTTCTTT. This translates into CASSGSTRDTEAFF. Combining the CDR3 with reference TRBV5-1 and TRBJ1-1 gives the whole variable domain KAGVTQTPRYLIKTRGQQVTLSCSPISGHRSVSWYQQTPGQGLQFLFEYFSETQRNKGNFPGRFSGRQFSNSRSEMNVSTLELGDSALYLCASSGSTRDTEAFFGQGTRLTVV.